Sequencing of this TCR beta chain was carried out in a study of cytomegalovirus exposure and HLA in healthy donors listed by TCRdb under 2017. The study in broad terms: An earlier analysis of fewer than 750 of the donors reported 250 to 350 Gb of sequence data and 117 million unique TCR beta sequences obtained from some 200 million T cells. An early release that covered about 600 HLA-typed donors contained about 300 gigabases of sequencing data and 70 million to 100 million unique TCR sequences. Along with the roughly 670-subject first cohort, a separate validation cohort of over a hundred different subjects was used. About five DR-DQ haplotypes were treated as single units for association and clustering because of strong linkage in the cohort. In a later analysis, previously published TCR beta repertoires from 666 donors were re-analyzed and high-resolution HLA genotyping was added so that TCR occurrence patterns could be studied. Every repertoire in the discovery cohort had been generated on one and the same sequencing platform. HLA typing included class I and class II loci at four-digit resolution. The study was designed to test whether signatures of past pathogen exposure could be identified by cataloging public T cell receptors. An earlier analysis of approximately 640 of the donors applied high-throughput TCR beta sequencing to assess whether each TCR beta V gene segment acted as functional or pseudogenic. To predict cytomegalovirus infection status, the study brought together high-throughput TCR immunosequencing, statistical association of individual TCRs with disease status, and machine learning. Rather than drawing on any new phenotypic data, the later analysis identified candidate immune exposures from TCR beta sequences and the way those sequences occurred across donors. The number of typed donors differed by locus: 629-630 for A, B, C, DRB1 and DQB1; some 500 for DQA1; approximately 600 for DPA1; and some 470 for DPB1. Across around 400 genotyped donors of the cohort, an average of approximately 240,000 unique TCR beta nucleotide sequences per donor were sequenced, and 15% to 20% of those sequences were non-productive. A later genetic analysis took genome-wide SNP genotypes for about three fifths of the roughly 670 donors and used that subset as a discovery cohort. Among the roughly 390 genotyped donors, around 81% belonged to the genetic ancestry cluster associated with self-reported Caucasian donors. The study used immunosequencing to profile the T cell repertoires of under 700 subjects and linked those repertoires to cytomegalovirus serostatus. Alongside the repertoire data, information on donor age, sex, ethnicity and CMV serostatus was compiled.

Spanning cysteine to phenylalanine, the CDR3 consists of 12 amino acids. According to the germline V gene, CDR1 reads MNHEY and CDR2 reads SVGAGI. The cohort comprised hundreds of healthy bone marrow donors. At the time of sampling, all cohort members were nominally healthy, though unrecorded immune exposures were likely present. The donor was CMV seropositive and belonged to the group of 250 to 350 seropositive cohort members. Every donor gave a peripheral blood sample, and the peripheral blood mononuclear cells from that sample were used for TCR beta sequencing. Genomic DNA was extracted from the blood cell samples with the Qiagen DNeasy Blood Extraction Kit. Concerning this clone itself: Its antigen is currently not known. It is unclear where the CDR3 begins or ends on the DNA, so no DNA is shown, and the CDR3 is as TCRdb lists it.

Libraries were made using the immunoSEQ multiplex PCR assay. For the multiplex PCR, a mixture combining 60 forward primers for TCR Vbeta segments and 13 reverse primers for TCR Jbeta segments was used. Amplification of the CDR3 region of rearranged TCR beta genes was performed with a multiplex PCR assay on genomic DNA. The amplified TCR beta libraries were sequenced on the Illumina HiSeq System as 87-base-pair reads. Processing in the source paper ran as follows. In a later analysis, 70 million to 95 million unique TCR beta chains were counted across the roughly 700 repertoires, and about 10 million of these chains were shared by at least two donors. A nearest-neighbor algorithm error-corrected the raw reads and collapsed the reads into unique sequences, merging closely related sequences to remove PCR and sequencing errors. To assign V, D and J gene segments, CDR3 sequences were aligned to IMGT reference sequences. For a sequence to be retained, a match of at least six nucleotides was required to both a V gene segment and a J gene segment. A rearrangement was called productive if the CDR3 had no stop codons and remained in frame with V and J, and every other rearrangement was called non-productive. Following IMGT convention, CDR3 was defined as the stretch from the second conserved V-encoded cysteine to the conserved J-encoded phenylalanine. The earlier analysis of some 550 of the donors excluded any sequence lacking an unambiguous match to a single V gene segment. In an earlier analysis of about 590 of the donors, a V segment was called functional when productive rearrangements were above 56.7%, and segregating when the standard deviation between donors exceeded 5%. A statistical classification framework was built to diagnose cytomegalovirus status from the catalog of TCR beta chain sequences. A later analysis assigned V and J genes by comparing TCR nucleotide sequences with IMGT/GENE-DB human TR gene sequences. The TCRdist pipeline was used in a later analysis to assign CDR3 sequences and most-parsimonious VDJ recombination scenarios. In a later analysis, each TCR beta chain was defined by its CDR3 amino acid sequence together with its V-gene family, and reads lacking a unique V-gene family were excluded. A later analysis removed over 500 highly shared, low-generation-probability nucleotide sequences to deal with suspected cross-contamination and a sequencing artifact. In a later analysis, a clonal expansion index for each public chain was calculated from normalized within-repertoire ranks of inferred template counts. Generation probabilities in a later analysis came from a VDJ recombination model fitted to out-of-frame rearrangements, and those results were checked against IGoR. A later analysis scored TCR-TCR, TCR-HLA and TCR-CMV co-occurrence with hypergeometric tests, applying a repertoire-size bias correction to TCR pairs. In a later analysis, false discovery rates were estimated by permuting HLA or CMV assignments 20 times. In a later analysis, co-occurring TCRs were grouped using DBSCAN, and TCRdist sequence similarity was added for clustering within HLA-allele-positive subsets. Co-occurrence clustering excluded repertoires with fewer than 30,000 or more than 120,000 public chains, plus five with anomalous nucleotide sharing. The source is immuneACCESS, and TCRdb retained only in-frame sequences with V and J called. Part of the clones is not carried over; for the studies checked, unresolved V genes explain less than half of this, and the remainder is unexplained. Clone size and the V and J calls come from that table; the DNA yielded D and trimming. The sample's clone listing holds about 210,000 clones. Clones ranked in the top ten supply less than 1% of the sample.

Study-wide conclusions, independent of this receptor: Immune exposure information for the cohort was limited to CMV serostatus. A few of the identified cytomegalovirus-associated TCR beta chains were confirmed in vitro to be specific for cytomegalovirus antigens. In both the original and validation cohorts, the classifier was reported to diagnose cytomegalovirus status with high specificity and sensitivity. Across donors, most TCR sequences were observed very rarely, whereas some public TCRs were present in many individuals. Sequencing depth was assumed to be roughly uniform across donors in the presence/absence analyses, though that assumption may not hold. In a later analysis, some 17,000 TCR beta sequences were associated with specific HLA alleles at a false discovery rate of 0.05. V-gene and J-gene trimming of TCR beta chains was associated with a missense DCLRE1C variant in a later genetic analysis, and the association was replicated in an independent cohort. It was suggested by the authors that the approach could potentially be generalized to other disease states and immunological phenotypes. Strong co-occurrence of HLA alleles, especially DR and DQ, made assigning TCR associations to individual alleles difficult. Correlated functional status among segregating V segments might reflect linkage disequilibrium, but an unknown experimental factor could not be ruled out. A cluster of highly shared sequence variants was judged likely to be a technical artifact of the sequencing pipeline. Because HLA typing was missing for some donors at each locus, association tests included only the typed subset. An earlier analysis of around 600 of the donors showed that most TCR beta V segments appeared in productive rearrangements either about 87% or about 30% of the time, which broadly matched IMGT annotations. A later analysis found that most CMV-associated TCR beta chains appeared HLA-restricted, with HLA associations seemingly driven largely by CMV exposure. The earlier analysis of approximately 560 of the donors excluded around 17 rarely observed V segments, including chromosome 9 orphons, because counts were too low. Because the 87-base-pair reads could not distinguish some IMGT-functional V segments, including TRBV6-2 and TRBV6-3, those segments were excluded. Compared with equally common non-associated chains, HLA-associated TCR beta chains in a later analysis were more clonally expanded and had lower generation probabilities. A further reported finding was that TCR beta sequences accurately predicted the HLA-A and HLA-B alleles for most subjects in the first cohort. According to a later analysis, parvovirus B19, influenza, CMV and Epstein-Barr virus appeared linked to several top co-occurrence clusters. A later genetic analysis reported fewer N-insertions in productive TCRs among donors in an Asian-associated ancestry cluster than the roughly 650-donor mean. This cohort had only TCR beta chains sequenced, and the lack of alpha or paired-chain data limited which features could be detected. The study gave a list of 150 to 200 TCR beta chains associated with cytomegalovirus. A later analysis found that TCR association rates varied across HLA loci, with DRB1 alleles showing the most associated TCRs and HLA-C alleles the fewest.

This sequence was found in a woman aged 30 to 39 in good health and CMV-seropositive. The material sequenced was PBMCs. The V gene is TRBV6-5 and the J gene is TRBJ1-2; TRBD1 was called by the table and not checked on the DNA. The CDR3 amino acid sequence is: CASSTSTAGYTF.